This TCR beta chain was captured in a study of T-cell reconstitution after alpha-beta-depleted transplantation in children. Findings of the study overall: The origin of high day-60 TCRbeta diversity in some patients lay in surviving recipient T cells and thymic progenitors. Several hundred rapidly expanded clones from non-depleted graft cells reportedly supplied alpha-beta T cells about two months post-transplant. A year post-transplant, T-cell counts and diversity derived mostly from newly produced T cells.

Unique molecular identifiers were incorporated into the prepared TCRbeta library. TCRdb reprocessed the PCR reads with MiXCR, giving one entry per CDR3 protein. The top ten clones hold around 36% of a sample with almost 600,000 distinct CDR3 sequences, approximately 30% of them seen once. CDR1 SGHRS and CDR2 YFSETQ come from the germline V gene. This CDR3 contains 13 residues. V lost 5 bases and J 9 bases, leaving 15 bases between the germline ends. To note about this clonotype: Its target is not known.

The TCR originated in a boy in the first two years of life with Wiskott-Aldrich syndrome, due to receive a stem cell transplant. The sequenced sample was PBMCs, obtained before TCRalphabeta/CD19-depleted stem cell transplant. V gene TRBV5-1 combines with J gene TRBJ2-1, with D uncertain. The CDR3 DNA reads TGCGCCAGCAGGACTGGATCCTCGAGTGAGCAGTTCTTC. It specifies CASRTGSSSEQFF.